Here is one TCR beta chain with its context. This sample was taken from a study of blood T cell repertoires in COVID-19. Study background: Some COVID-19 samples were acute and others convalescent; all came from the United States, Italy and Spain. In each case, the material was cDNA or gDNA derived from T cells, B-cell-depleted T cells, or PBMCs.

Produced via immunoSEQ multiplex PCR; TCRdb's table is partial and in-frame only. The sample lists roughly 130,000 clones; around three quarters were seen once. Germline CDR1 reads SGHAT; CDR2 reads FQNNGV. This CDR3 has 13 amino acids. After removal of 5 bases from V and 5 bases from J, the junction contained 3 bases not matched to a gene. The clonotype originates from a man in his fifties or sixties with acute or convalescent COVID-19. Material for sequencing was peripheral blood. The V gene is TRBV11-2, the J gene TRBJ1-2, with TRBD1 matching over 9 bases. The CDR3 here is CASSGGQGYGYTF. The DNA for the CDR3 is TGTGCCAGCAGCGGGGGACAGGGTTATGGCTACACCTTC.